This T cell receptor beta chain was obtained from a study of CD8+ T cells in alopecia areata. As for treatment: oral pan-JAK inhibitor, 5-10 mg twice daily. Germline loops: CDR1 SGHRS, CDR2 YFSETQ. There are 14 residues in the CDR3. Trimming took 4 bases from V and 3 from J; bases not matched to a gene: 5. cDNA reverse transcribed from extracted RNA served as the sequencing template. TCRdb keeps only in-frame clones here, not all; method: immunoSEQ multiplex PCR. This table holds around 120,000 clones, roughly 50% found once. The sample consisted of CD8+ T cells sorted from blood, taken at week 4, from a patient treated with tofacitinib. The rearrangement links TRBV5-1 to TRBJ1-1; 8 positions match TRBD1. The clonotype was recovered from a human donor with alopecia areata. The CDR3 nucleotides read TGCGCCAGCAGCATGACAGGGGATGACACTGAAGCTTTCTTT. Translating gives CASSMTGDDTEAFF.